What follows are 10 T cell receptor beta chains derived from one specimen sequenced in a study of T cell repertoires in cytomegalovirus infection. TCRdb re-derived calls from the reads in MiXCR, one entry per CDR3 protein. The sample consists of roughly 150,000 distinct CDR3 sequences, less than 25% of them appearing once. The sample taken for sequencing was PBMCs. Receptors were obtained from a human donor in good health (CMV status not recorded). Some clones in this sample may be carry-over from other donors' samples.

The CDR3, as DNA: TGTGCCAGCCAGGGGGCAGTTAAGACCCAGTACTTC. As protein: CASQGAVKTQYF. The chain combines TRBV28 with TRBJ2-5; 8 bases align to TRBD1. Germline trimming cut 8 bases from V and 6 bases from J; bases unmatched to any gene: 5. Germline loops: CDR1 MDHEN, CDR2 SYDVKM. The CDR3 contains 12 residues.

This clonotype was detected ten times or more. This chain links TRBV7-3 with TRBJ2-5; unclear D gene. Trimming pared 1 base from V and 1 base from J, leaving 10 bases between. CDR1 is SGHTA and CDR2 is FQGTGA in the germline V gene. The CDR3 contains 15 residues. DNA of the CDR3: TGTGCCAGCAGCTTAATGGCAGGTACCCAAGAGACCCAGTACTTC. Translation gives CASSLMAGTQETQYF.

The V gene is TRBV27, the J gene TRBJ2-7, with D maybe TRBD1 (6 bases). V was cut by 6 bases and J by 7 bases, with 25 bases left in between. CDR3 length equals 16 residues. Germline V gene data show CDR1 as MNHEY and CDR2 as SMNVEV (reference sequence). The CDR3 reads CASSPRVASDQGEQYF. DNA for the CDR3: TGTGCCAGCAGCCCTAGGGTGGCTAGTGACCAGGGGGAGCAGTACTTC.

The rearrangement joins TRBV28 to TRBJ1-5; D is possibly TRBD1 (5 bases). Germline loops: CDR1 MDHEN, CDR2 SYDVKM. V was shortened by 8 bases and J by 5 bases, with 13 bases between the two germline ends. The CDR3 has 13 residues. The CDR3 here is CASRQSFHQPQHF. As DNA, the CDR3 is TGTGCCAGCCGACAGTCTTTTCATCAGCCCCAGCATTTT.

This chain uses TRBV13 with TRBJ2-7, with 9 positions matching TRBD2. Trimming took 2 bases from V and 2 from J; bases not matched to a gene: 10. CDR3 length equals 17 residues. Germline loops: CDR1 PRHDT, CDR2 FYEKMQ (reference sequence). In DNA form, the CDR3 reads TGTGCCAGCAGCTTAAGCTTGCGGGAGGGCCGCCCCTACGAGCAGTACTTC. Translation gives CASSLSLREGRPYEQYF.

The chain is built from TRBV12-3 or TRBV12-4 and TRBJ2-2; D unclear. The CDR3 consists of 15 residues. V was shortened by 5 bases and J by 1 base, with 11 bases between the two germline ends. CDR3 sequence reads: CASSTGILNTGELFF. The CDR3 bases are TGTGCCAGCAGTACTGGGATATTGAACACCGGGGAGCTGTTTTTT.

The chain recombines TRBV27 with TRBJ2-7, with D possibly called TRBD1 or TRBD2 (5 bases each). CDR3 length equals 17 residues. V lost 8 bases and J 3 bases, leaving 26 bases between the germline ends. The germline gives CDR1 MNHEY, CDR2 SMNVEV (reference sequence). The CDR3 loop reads CASGSTPARDGRYEQYF. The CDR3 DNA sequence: TGTGCCAGCGGATCTACCCCGGCCCGGGACGGCCGCTACGAGCAGTACTTC.

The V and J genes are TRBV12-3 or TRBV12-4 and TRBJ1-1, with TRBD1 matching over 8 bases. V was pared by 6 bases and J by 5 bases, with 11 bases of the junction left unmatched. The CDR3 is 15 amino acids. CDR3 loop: CASREIRGPGTEAFF. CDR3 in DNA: TGTGCCAGCAGGGAAATCAGGGGGCCGGGGACTGAAGCTTTCTTT.

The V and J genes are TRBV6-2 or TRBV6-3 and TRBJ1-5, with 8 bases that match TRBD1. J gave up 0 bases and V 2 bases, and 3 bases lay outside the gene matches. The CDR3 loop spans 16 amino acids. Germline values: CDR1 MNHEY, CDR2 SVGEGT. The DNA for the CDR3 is TGTGCCAGCAGTTACGCGACAGGGGATAGCAATCAGCCCCAGCATTTT. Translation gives CASSYATGDSNQPQHF.

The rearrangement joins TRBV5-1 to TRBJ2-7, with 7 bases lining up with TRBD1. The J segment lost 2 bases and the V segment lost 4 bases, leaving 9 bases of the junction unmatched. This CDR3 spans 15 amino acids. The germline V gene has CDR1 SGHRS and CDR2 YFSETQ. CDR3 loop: CASSPSSGTAYEQYF. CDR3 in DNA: TGCGCCAGCAGCCCATCGTCCGGGACAGCCTACGAGCAGTACTTC.